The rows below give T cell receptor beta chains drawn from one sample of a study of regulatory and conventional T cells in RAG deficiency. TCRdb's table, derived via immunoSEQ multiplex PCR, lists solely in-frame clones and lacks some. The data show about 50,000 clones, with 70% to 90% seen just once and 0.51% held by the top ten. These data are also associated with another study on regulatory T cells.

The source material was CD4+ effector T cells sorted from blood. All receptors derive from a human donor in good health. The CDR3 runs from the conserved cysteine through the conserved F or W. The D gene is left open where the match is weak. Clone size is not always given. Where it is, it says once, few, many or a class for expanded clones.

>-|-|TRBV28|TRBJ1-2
CASSIYAGGYTF
TGTGCCAGCAGTATCTACGCGGGTGGCTACACCTTC
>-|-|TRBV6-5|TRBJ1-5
CASSYGQKGNQPQHF
TGTGCCAGCAGTTACGGTCAAAAGGGCAATCAGCCCCAGCATTTT
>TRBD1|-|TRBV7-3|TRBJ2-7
CASSLTGTGGYEQYF
TGTGCCAGCAGCTTAACCGGGACAGGGGGCTACGAGCAGTACTTC
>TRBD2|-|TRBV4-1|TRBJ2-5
CASSQGISGKGETQYF
TGCGCCAGCAGCCAAGGAATTAGCGGGAAGGGAGAGACCCAGTACTTC
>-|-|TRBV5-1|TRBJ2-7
CASSLVSGAYEQYF
TGCGCCAGCAGCTTGGTATCGGGAGCCTACGAGCAGTACTTC
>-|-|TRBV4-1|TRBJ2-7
CASSQGYSPSSYEQYF
TGCGCCAGCAGCCAAGGTTACAGTCCTAGCTCCTACGAGCAGTACTTC
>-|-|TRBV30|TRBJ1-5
CAWSPGQGSLLYNQPQHF
TGTGCCTGGAGTCCCGGTCAGGGCAGCCTACTCTACAATCAGCCCCAGCATTTT
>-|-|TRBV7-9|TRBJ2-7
CASSLGGSIERAWWEQYF
TGTGCCAGCAGCTTAGGAGGAAGCATAGAGAGGGCATGGTGGGAGCAGTACTTC
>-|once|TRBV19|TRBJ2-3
CASRRAARTDTQYF
TGTGCCAGTCGTAGGGCAGCCCGCACAGATACGCAGTATTTT
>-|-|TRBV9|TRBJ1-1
CASSAEGGTGTEAFF
TGTGCCAGCAGCGCCGAGGGGGGGACTGGTACTGAAGCTTTCTTT
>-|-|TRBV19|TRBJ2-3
CASSIALGLSTDTQYF
TGTGCCAGTAGTATCGCTCTGGGGCTTAGCACAGATACGCAGTATTTT
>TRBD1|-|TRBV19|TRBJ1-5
CATKDRGEQPQHF
TGTGCCACCAAGGACAGGGGAGAGCAGCCCCAGCATTTT
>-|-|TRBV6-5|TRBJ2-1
CASSYGGMAFF
TGTGCCAGCAGTTACGGAGGGATGGCGTTCTTC
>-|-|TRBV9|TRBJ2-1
CASSPPGTRGNNEQFF
TGTGCCAGCAGCCCCCCCGGTACTCGGGGGAACAATGAGCAGTTCTTC
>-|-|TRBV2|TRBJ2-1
CASREGEQFF
TGTGCCAGCAGGGAGGGTGAGCAGTTCTTC
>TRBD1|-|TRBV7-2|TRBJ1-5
CASSLGQGNSNQPQHF
TGTGCCAGCAGCTTAGGACAGGGGAATAGCAATCAGCCCCAGCATTTT
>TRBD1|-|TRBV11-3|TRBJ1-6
CASSATGTANSPLHF
TGTGCCAGCAGCGCTACCGGGACAGCCAATTCACCCCTCCACTTT
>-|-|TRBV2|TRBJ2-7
CASTFSDGQGYEQYF
TGTGCCAGCACCTTCTCGGACGGGCAAGGGTACGAGCAGTACTTC
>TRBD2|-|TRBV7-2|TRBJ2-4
CASSPRTSGRDTAKNIQYF
TGTGCCAGCAGCCCTCGGACTAGCGGGAGGGACACAGCCAAAAACATTCAGTACTTC
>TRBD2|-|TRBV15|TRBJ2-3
CATSRGASGDFTDTQYF
TGTGCCACCAGCAGAGGGGCTAGCGGGGACTTCACAGATACGCAGTATTTT
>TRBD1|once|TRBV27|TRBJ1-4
CASSLRTGGGNEKLFF
TGTGCCAGCAGTTTACGGACAGGGGGAGGTAATGAAAAACTGTTTTTT
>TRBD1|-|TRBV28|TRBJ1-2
CATTGQLLYGYTF
TGTGCGACCACGGGACAGTTATTATATGGCTACACCTTC
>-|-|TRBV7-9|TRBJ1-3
CASSLVSSGNTIYF
TGTGCCAGCAGCTTAGTCAGCTCTGGAAACACCATATATTTT
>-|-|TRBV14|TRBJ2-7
CASSQTDSYEQYF
TGTGCCAGCAGCCAAACAGACAGCTACGAGCAGTACTTC
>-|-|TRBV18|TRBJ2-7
CASSPGEGISHEQYF
TGTGCCAGCTCACCGGGAGAAGGGATCAGCCACGAGCAGTACTTC
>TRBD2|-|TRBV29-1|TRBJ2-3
CSVLAGGTDTQYF
TGCAGCGTATTAGCGGGAGGCACAGATACGCAGTATTTT
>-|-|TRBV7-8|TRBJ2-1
CASTRGGADYNEQFF
TGTGCCAGCACCAGGGGCGGGGCCGACTACAATGAGCAGTTCTTC
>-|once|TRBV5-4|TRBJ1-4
CASSLSLPGEKLFF
TGTGCCAGCAGCTTGTCGCTTCCCGGGGAAAAACTGTTTTTT
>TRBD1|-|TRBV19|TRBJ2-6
CASSITGGTGANVLTF
TGTGCCAGTAGTATCACAGGGGGGACTGGGGCCAACGTCCTGACTTTC
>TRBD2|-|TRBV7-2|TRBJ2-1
CASSSQLAGGGYAQFF
TGTGCCAGCAGCTCGCAACTAGCGGGAGGCGGATATGCTCAGTTCTTC
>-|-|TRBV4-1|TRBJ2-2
CASSEFLTSNTGELFF
TGCGCCAGCAGCGAATTCCTCACCTCGAACACCGGGGAGCTGTTTTTT
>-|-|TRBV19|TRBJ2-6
CASSISLATGLTSGANVLTF
TGTGCCAGTAGTATATCACTGGCGACAGGTTTAACCTCTGGGGCCAACGTCCTGACTTTC
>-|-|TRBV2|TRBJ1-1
CASGTRLNTEAFF
TGTGCCAGCGGGACGCGCCTGAACACTGAAGCTTTCTTT
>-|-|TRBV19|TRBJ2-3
CASSILQGFADTQYF
TGTGCCAGTAGTATCCTCCAGGGGTTCGCAGATACGCAGTATTTT
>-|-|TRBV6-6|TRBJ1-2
CASGGAQGGYTF
TGTGCCTCCGGAGGGGCGCAAGGAGGCTACACCTTC